Here is one T cell receptor (beta chain) with its context. The V gene end was trimmed by 5 bases and the J gene end by 0 bases; junction bases not matched to a gene: 8. The CDR3 consists of 17 residues. Germline lookup yields CDR1 SNHLY and CDR2 FYNNEI. These data belong to a study of CD8 T cells in Susac syndrome. After extraction with the RNeasy kit, 0.5 to 1 ug of the RNA was reverse transcribed using random hexamers. TCRdb reanalysed the immunoSEQ multiplex PCR reads using MiXCR and keeps one entry per CDR3 protein. Among 200,000 or so distinct CDR3 sequences listed, 90% to 95% were seen once. The sample comprised CD4+ T cells from PBMCs. The receptor comes from a human donor with multiple sclerosis. The rearrangement joins TRBV2 to TRBJ2-1; TRBD2 agrees at 9 bases. The CDR3 DNA is TGTGCCAGCAGTTTCAGCGGGGGGTTTAGCTCCTACAATGAGCAGTTCTTC. This sequence encodes CASSFSGGFSSYNEQFF.